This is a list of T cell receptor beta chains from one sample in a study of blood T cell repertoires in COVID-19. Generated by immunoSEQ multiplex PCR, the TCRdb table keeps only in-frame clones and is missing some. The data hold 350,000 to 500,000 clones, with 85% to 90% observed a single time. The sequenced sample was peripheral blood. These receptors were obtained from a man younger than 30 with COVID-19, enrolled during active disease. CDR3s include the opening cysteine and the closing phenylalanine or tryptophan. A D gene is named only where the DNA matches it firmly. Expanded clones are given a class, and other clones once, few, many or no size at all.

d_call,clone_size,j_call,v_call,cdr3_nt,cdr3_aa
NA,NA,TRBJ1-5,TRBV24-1,TGTGCCACCAGTGACGCAGGGGGCAATCAGCCCCAGCATTTT,CATSDAGGNQPQHF
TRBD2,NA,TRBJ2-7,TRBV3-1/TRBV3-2,TGTGCCAGCAGCCAAGACGCCGCAGCGGGGGAGCAGTACTTC,CASSQDAAAGEQYF
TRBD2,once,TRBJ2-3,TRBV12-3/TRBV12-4,TGTGCCAGCAGTTTGGGGAGGGCAGATACGCAGTATTTT,CASSLGRADTQYF
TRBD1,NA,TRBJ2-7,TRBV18,TGTGCCAGTGCTGGACAGGGCTCCTACGAGCAGTACTTC,CASAGQGSYEQYF
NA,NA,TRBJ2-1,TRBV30,TGTGCCTGGAGTGTACCGAGGGGGGCGGGAGCCAATGAGCAGTTCTTC,CAWSVPRGAGANEQFF
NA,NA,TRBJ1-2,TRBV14,TGTGCCAGCAGCCCGGCACAGGGCTGGGGGGGCTACACCTTC,CASSPAQGWGGYTF
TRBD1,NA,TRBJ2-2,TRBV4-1,TGCGCCAGCAGCCAAGAAGGACAGGTGAACACCGGGGAGCTGTTTTTT,CASSQEGQVNTGELFF
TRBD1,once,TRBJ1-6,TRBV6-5,TGTGCCAGCAGTCAAAGGACAGGTGGGCTTTCACCCCTCCACTTT,CASSQRTGGLSPLHF
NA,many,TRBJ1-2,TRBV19,TGTGCCAGTAGTAGGCAGGGTGGAGGCTACACCTTC,CASSRQGGGYTF
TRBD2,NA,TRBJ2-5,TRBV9,TGTGCCAGCAGCGTATGGCGGGGGACCCAAGAGACCCAGTACTTC,CASSVWRGTQETQYF
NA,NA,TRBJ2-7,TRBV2,TGTGCCAGCAGGCGACTACTCTCCTACGAGCAGTACTTC,CASRRLLSYEQYF
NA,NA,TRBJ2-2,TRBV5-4,TGTGCCAGCAGCAGTCAGGGCACCGGGGAGCTGTTTTTT,CASSSQGTGELFF
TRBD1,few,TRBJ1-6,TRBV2,TGTGCCAGCAGTAAGACAGGGCTATATAATTCACCCCTCCACTTT,CASSKTGLYNSPLHF
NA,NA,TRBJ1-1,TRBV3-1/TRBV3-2,TGTGCCAGCAGCCAGGGTCAGGGAGGGCCTCCTCGAGCTTTCTTT,CASSQGQGGPPRAFF
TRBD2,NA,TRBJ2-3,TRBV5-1,TGCGCCAGCAGCAAAGGACGCGGGGAGGGGTTCACAGATACGCAGTATTTT,CASSKGRGEGFTDTQYF
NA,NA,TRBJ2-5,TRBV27,TGTGCCAGCAGTCGCCAACCGGGCGGGGCAGAGACCCAGTACTTC,CASSRQPGGAETQYF
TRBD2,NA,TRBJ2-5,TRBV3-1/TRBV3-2,TGTGCCAGCAGCCAAGCTAGCGGGGTCCCAGAGACCCAGTACTTC,CASSQASGVPETQYF
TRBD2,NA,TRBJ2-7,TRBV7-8,TGTGCCAGCAGCCGGACTAGTTTCTACGAGCAGTACTTC,CASSRTSFYEQYF
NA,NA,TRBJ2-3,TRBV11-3,TGTGCCAGCAGCTGGCAGGGCGTCACAGATACGCAGTATTTT,CASSWQGVTDTQYF
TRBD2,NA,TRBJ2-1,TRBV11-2,TGTGCCAGCAGTTCATCCAGCGGGGGGCACAATGAGCAGTTCTTC,CASSSSSGGHNEQFF
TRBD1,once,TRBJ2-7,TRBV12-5,TGTGCTAGTGGTTTGAACCCTTCCGGGACAGGCGCGTCCTACGAGCAGTACTTC,CASGLNPSGTGASYEQYF
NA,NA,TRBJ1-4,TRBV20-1,TGCAGTGTTTCTCGGGGTGAAAAACTGTTTTTT,CSVSRGEKLFF
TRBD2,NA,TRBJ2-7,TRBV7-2,TGTGCCAGCAGCTTAACGAGCGGGAGGACCTACGAGCAGTACTTC,CASSLTSGRTYEQYF
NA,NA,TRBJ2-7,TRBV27,TGTGCCAGCAGTTTATCTACTAGAACCGAGCAGTACTTC,CASSLSTRTEQYF
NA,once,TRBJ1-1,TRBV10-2,TGCGCCAGCAGCTACAGGGCACTCCCTGAAGCTTTCTTT,CASSYRALPEAFF
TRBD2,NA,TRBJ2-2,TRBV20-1,TGCAGTGCTAGTGAAGCGGGGGAGAACACCGGGGAGCTGTTTTTT,CSASEAGENTGELFF
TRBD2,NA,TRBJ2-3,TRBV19,TGTGCCAGTACTACCAATCTAGCGGGCACAGATACGCAGTATTTT,CASTTNLAGTDTQYF
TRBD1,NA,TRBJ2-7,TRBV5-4,TGTGCCAGCAGCTTTCCCGGGACAGGGGCACCTTACGAGCAGTACTTC,CASSFPGTGAPYEQYF
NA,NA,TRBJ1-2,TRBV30,TGTGCCTGGAGTACCTCGGACTATCCTCATGGCTACACCTTC,CAWSTSDYPHGYTF
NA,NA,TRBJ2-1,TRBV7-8,TGTGCCAGCAGCTTAGGAGCGGGCCCCTACAATGAGCAGTTCTTC,CASSLGAGPYNEQFF
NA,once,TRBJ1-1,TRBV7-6,TGTGCCAGCAGGAGCGGGGGAAACACTGAAGCTTTCTTT,CASRSGGNTEAFF
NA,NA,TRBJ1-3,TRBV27,TGTGCCAGCAGTCGAACAGGGACTGGAAACACCATATATTTT,CASSRTGTGNTIYF
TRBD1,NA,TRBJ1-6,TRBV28,TGTGCCAGCAGTTTCGGGACAGGGATGGGACCCCTCCACTTT,CASSFGTGMGPLHF
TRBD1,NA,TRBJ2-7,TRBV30,TGTGCCGGCAGCAGGGGGCTGTACGAGCAGTACTTC,CAGSRGLYEQYF
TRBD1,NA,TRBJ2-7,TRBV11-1,TGTGCCAGCAGGTTGGGACAGGGCTACGAGCAGTACTTC,CASRLGQGYEQYF
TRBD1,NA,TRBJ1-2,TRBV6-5,TGTGCCAGCAGGACAGGGACGCTAAACTATGGCTACACCTTC,CASRTGTLNYGYTF
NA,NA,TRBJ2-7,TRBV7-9,TGTGCCAGCAGCTCGCTGGCAGCGTTCTACGAGCAGTACTTC,CASSSLAAFYEQYF
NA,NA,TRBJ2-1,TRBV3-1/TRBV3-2,TGTGCCAGCAGCCAAGATCCAGGACAATCGCGAGAGCAGTTCTTC,CASSQDPGQSREQFF
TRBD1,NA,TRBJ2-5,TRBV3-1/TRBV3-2,TGTGCCAGCAGCCGGAATGACAGGGGGCAGACCCAGTACTTC,CASSRNDRGQTQYF
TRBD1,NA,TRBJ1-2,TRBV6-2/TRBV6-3,TGTGCCAGCAGTTTGACAGGGACAGGGGGCTACACCTTC,CASSLTGTGGYTF
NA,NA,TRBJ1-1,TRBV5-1,TGCGCCAGCAGCTTGGAAGAGGACAGCTACACTGAAGCTTTCTTT,CASSLEEDSYTEAFF
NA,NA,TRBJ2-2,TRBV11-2,TGTGCCAGCAGCTTAGTGTCGGGGAACACCGGGGAGCTGTTTTTT,CASSLVSGNTGELFF
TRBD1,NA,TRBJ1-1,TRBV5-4,TGTGCCAGCAGCCTCCCTGGGACAGGGATCTCTGAAGCTTTCTTT,CASSLPGTGISEAFF
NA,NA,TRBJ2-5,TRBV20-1,TGCAGTGGGCGGTACCAAGAGACCCAGTACTTC,CSGRYQETQYF
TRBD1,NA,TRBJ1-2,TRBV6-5,TGTGCCACCGAAGGACAGGGCGCCGACTATGGCTACACCTTC,CATEGQGADYGYTF
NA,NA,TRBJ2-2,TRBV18,TGTGCCAGCTCACCTCGGGAGCATTTGAACACCGGGGAGCTGTTTTTT,CASSPREHLNTGELFF
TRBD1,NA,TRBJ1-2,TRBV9,TGTGCCAGCAGCTCGGGACAGGGTGACTATGGCTACACCTTC,CASSSGQGDYGYTF
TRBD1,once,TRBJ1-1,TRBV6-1,TGTGCCAGCAGTGTATCGGGACAGGACCGTATGAACACTGAAGCTTTCTTT,CASSVSGQDRMNTEAFF
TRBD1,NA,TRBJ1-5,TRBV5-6,TGTGCCAGCAGCGCGGGACAGTATGGACAGCCCCAGCATTTT,CASSAGQYGQPQHF
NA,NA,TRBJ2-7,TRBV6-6,TGTGCCAGCAGTTACGGCGGATACTACGAGCAGTACTTC,CASSYGGYYEQYF
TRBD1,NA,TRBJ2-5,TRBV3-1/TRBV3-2,TGTGCCAGCAGCTTCCGGGACAGTCAAGAGACCCAGTACTTC,CASSFRDSQETQYF